The present entry profiles one T cell receptor (beta chain) with its context. As for time point: patch test 2, 6 weeks after DPC sensitization. As to treatment: therapeutic diphenylcyclopropenone sensitization with weekly scalp DPC. The V gene's germline CDR1 is SGHTA and CDR2 FQGNSA. With 1 base removed from V and 2 bases from J, the gap between germline ends came to 21 bases. This CDR3 is 18 amino acids long. The library gave individual cDNA molecules unique molecular identifiers. TCRdb recomputed calls from the RACE reads with MiXCR, one row per CDR3 protein. The sample consists of over 65,000 distinct CDR3 sequences, approximately 10% of them appearing once. The data originate from a study of human T cells and chemical hapten exposure.

This chain links TRBV7-2 with TRBJ2-7, with D perhaps TRBD2 (6 bases). The sample was whole blood, taken in connection with sensitization to the hapten diphenylcyclopropenone (DPC). The TCR sequence derives from a young man with alopecia areata. Some clones in this sample may be carry-over from other donors' samples. CDR3 in amino acids: CASSLVSGGGSITYEQYF. CDR3 bases: TGTGCCAGCAGCTTAGTTAGCGGTGGAGGGAGCATTACCTACGAGCAGTACTTC.